The clone carrying this TCR beta chain was counted only a few times. Antigen specificity is unknown. There are 17 residues in the CDR3. Germline V gene data show CDR1 as SGHVS and CDR2 as FNYEAQ. The V and J ends lost 0 bases and 4 bases respectively, with 17 bases between them. These data originate in a study of T cells after yellow fever vaccination. Production of TCR cDNA was by 5'RACE template switching, which also added a universal primer site and UMIs. Each CDR3 protein gets one entry after TCRdb re-called the 5' RACE reads with MiXCR. Altogether approximately 550,000 distinct CDR3 sequences are present, 15% to 20% being singletons, with the ten largest covering roughly an eighth. Study outcomes and limitations: The CD4 and CD8 compartments had a small share of their clonotypes in common. Re-detected after boosting: most primary clones, almost 98% of CD4 and under 90% of CD8. Though it reached lower strength, the secondary response hit its peak faster, day 5 versus 15.

This sequence originates from a man aged 25 to 45 who received the YFV17D yellow fever vaccine. The material was PBMCs, obtained 15 days after the yellow fever booster vaccination. V is TRBV7-6 and J is TRBJ2-3, with D uncertain. The CDR3 here is CASSLASAQSAADTQYF. CDR3 nucleotides: TGTGCCAGCAGCTTAGCGTCGGCCCAAAGCGCGGCAGATACGCAGTATTTT.